This T cell receptor beta chain comes out of a study of blood T cell repertoires in COVID-19. Whole-study context: COVID-19 samples, acute and convalescent, were from the United States, Italy and Spain. PBMCs, B-cell-depleted T cells, or T cells provided the cDNA or gDNA that made up the material.

V was cut by 3 bases and J by 2 bases, with 16 bases left in between. Germline assignment: CDR1 KGHSH and CDR2 LQKENI. The CDR3 contains 16 residues. In the authors' methods: From reference gene primer amplification, estimates of nucleated cell counts were derived. Sequenced by immunoSEQ multiplex PCR; TCRdb stores in-frame clones only, minus some. The D gene and trimming were derived from the DNA, and the V and J assignments and clone size from that table. Altogether 120,000 to 150,000 clones are present, under 80% being singletons, with the ten largest covering around 4%. The V gene is TRBV18, the J gene TRBJ2-5, with D maybe TRBD1 (5 bases). The specimen was peripheral blood. This sequence was found in a man in his fifties or sixties with acute or convalescent COVID-19. DNA of the CDR3: TGTGCCAGCTCACCTACGCCGAGGACATCTCAAGAGACCCAGTACTTC. The encoded protein is CASSPTPRTSQETQYF. The complete variable domain, with remaining parts taken from reference TRBV18 and TRBJ2-5, reads NAGVMQNPRHLVRRRGQEARLRCSPMKGHSHVYWYRQLPEEGLKFMVYLQKENIIDESGMPKERFSAEFPKEGPSILRIQQVVRGDSAAYFCASSPTPRTSQETQYFGPGTRLLVL.